One sample yielded the 10 T cell receptor beta chains listed below, sequenced in a study of T-cell reconstitution after alpha-beta-depleted transplantation in children. The TCRbeta library incorporated unique molecular identifiers. TCRdb used MiXCR to reprocess the PCR reads, holding one entry per CDR3 protein. The data contain some 500,000 distinct CDR3 sequences, approximately 16% of them singletons. The sample consisted of PBMCs from the stem cell graft donor, taken from the stem cell graft. These receptors came from a human donor who donated a stem cell graft to a child with acute lymphoblastic leukemia.

The chain joins TRBV24-1 to TRBJ1-2; tentative D call: TRBD1 (5 bases). The CDR3 loop spans 13 amino acids. Trimming stripped 9 bases from V and 4 bases from J, with 14 bases between. Germline V gene sequence: CDR1 KGHDR, CDR2 SFDVKD. The CDR3, as DNA: TGTGCCACCGGCGGGGGGGAGACCTATGGCTACACCTTC. Its protein product is CATGGGETYGYTF.

The chain recombines TRBV5-1 with TRBJ1-1; 9 bases are a match to TRBD1. With 4 bases clipped from V and 5 bases from J, the junction kept 12 bases outside the gene matches. Germline V gene sequence: CDR1 SGHRS, CDR2 YFSETQ. The CDR3 is 16 residues long. The CDR3 DNA reads TGCGCCAGCAGCGGATCCCTCGGGACAGGGAGAACTGAAGCTTTCTTT. This sequence encodes CASSGSLGTGRTEAFF.

The sample holds a few counts of this clonotype. This chain uses TRBV9 with TRBJ2-5; 12 bases align to TRBD1. Germline V gene sequence: CDR1 SGDLS, CDR2 YYNGEE. The V segment lost 3 bases and the J segment 4 bases; nucleotides outside the gene matches: 7. The CDR3 loop spans 16 amino acids. This CDR3 reads CASSDFRDRGRETQYF. CDR3 DNA: TGTGCCAGCAGCGATTTCCGGGACAGGGGGCGAGAGACCCAGTACTTC.

The chain joins TRBV5-1 to TRBJ2-7; D ambiguous. This CDR3 is 16 amino acids long. Trimming pared 2 bases from V and 4 bases from J, leaving 19 bases between. Germline V CDR1 and CDR2: SGHRS, YFSETQ. The CDR3 here is CASSFFVAVENYEQYF. The DNA for the CDR3 is TGCGCCAGCAGCTTTTTTGTCGCGGTGGAAAATTACGAGCAGTACTTC.

The V call is TRBV5-1, the J call TRBJ2-2; 9 nucleotides align to TRBD1. The ends lost 0 bases at V and 7 bases at J; junction bases unmatched: 4. Germline V gives CDR1 SGHRS, CDR2 YFSETQ. CDR3 length: 15 amino acids. CDR3 bases: TGCGCCAGCAGCTTGGAACAGGGGGCAGGCGGGGAGCTGTTTTTT. It is translated as CASSLEQGAGGELFF. Looking up the rest from reference TRBV5-1 and TRBJ2-2 gives the full variable domain: KAGVTQTPRYLIKTRGQQVTLSCSPISGHRSVSWYQQTPGQGLQFLFEYFSETQRNKGNFPGRFSGRQFSNSRSEMNVSTLELGDSALYLCASSLEQGAGGELFFGEGSRLTVL.

This clonotype was detected only a few times. The CDR3 region has the DNA TGTGCCATCAGTGAGTCGGGTTTCCACGAGCAGTACTTC. It yields the protein CAISESGFHEQYF. The chain carries TRBV10-3 and TRBJ2-7; D unresolved. The CDR3 runs 13 residues. Trimming took 0 bases from V and 5 from J, leaving 8 bases between them. Germline CDR1 and CDR2: ENHRY and SYGVKD.

This clonotype was detected only a few times. This sequence joins TRBV24-1 and TRBJ2-1, with TRBD2 identical over 9 bases. The V and J ends lost 4 bases and 8 bases, in that order; junction bases with no gene match: 8. CDR1 is KGHDR and CDR2 is SFDVKD in the germline V gene. This CDR3 region has 15 residues. The CDR3 loop is CATSELAGDGDEQFF. The CDR3 DNA is TGTGCCACCAGTGAATTAGCGGGAGATGGCGATGAGCAGTTCTTC.

V and J are TRBV27 and TRBJ2-1, with 7 bases identical to TRBD2. V was clipped by 4 bases and J by 6 bases; unmatched bases: 15. CDR1 is MNHEY and CDR2 is SMNVEV in the germline V gene (reference sequence). CDR3 length: 17 amino acids. In DNA, the CDR3 is TGTGCCAGCAGTTCCCCGAGGTTGGGGGAGGGGCGCAATGAGCAGTTCTTC. Translation: CASSSPRLGEGRNEQFF.

The table lists this clonotype with a few counts. The rearrangement uses TRBV27 and TRBJ2-7; 13 nucleotides match TRBD2. Germline V gene sequence: CDR1 MNHEY, CDR2 SMNVEV (reference sequence). CDR3 length equals 15 residues. V trimming: 5 bases; J trimming: 6 bases; junction bases outside the gene matches: 7. CDR3 residues: CASSLGLAGVSEQYF. CDR3 DNA: TGTGCCAGCAGTCTAGGACTAGCGGGAGTAAGCGAGCAGTACTTC.

This chain connects TRBV29-1 to TRBJ2-1, with TRBD2 identical over 9 bases. The CDR3 consists of 14 residues. Germline values: CDR1 SQVTM, CDR2 ANQGSEA. The V segment lost 4 bases and the J segment 3 bases; nucleotides outside the gene matches: 4. CDR3 region: CSVGGLALYNEQFF. The CDR3 coding sequence is TGCAGCGTTGGGGGACTAGCACTCTACAATGAGCAGTTCTTC.